This is a list of T cell receptor beta chains from one sample in a study of T cells in Graves' hyperthyroidism and ophthalmopathy. Using its own MiXCR run on the multiplex PCR reads, TCRdb lists one record per CDR3 protein. The sample includes 500,000 to 800,000 distinct CDR3 sequences, about 14% of them seen just once. Sequencing was performed on blood. Receptors were obtained from a woman aged 45-65 years with Graves' ophthalmopathy. CDR3s include the opening cysteine and the closing phenylalanine or tryptophan. D genes are given only for firm matches. A row's size may be missing; if present it is once, few, many or a size class.

len: 15; abundance: -; v_gene: TRBV7-9; d_gene: -; j_gene: TRBJ2-7; CDR3nt: TGTGCCAGCAGCTTATCGGGACTGGCCCTCTACAAGCAGTACTTC; CDR3aa: CASSLSGLALYKQYF
len: 16; abundance: many; v_gene: TRBV7-8; d_gene: TRBD1; j_gene: TRBJ1-5; CDR3nt: TGTGCCAGCAGCCCATCCGCCCAGGGGGCCTTTCAGCCCCAGCATTTT; CDR3aa: CASSPSAQGAFQPQHF
len: 15; abundance: many; v_gene: TRBV28; d_gene: -; j_gene: TRBJ2-7; CDR3nt: TGTGCCAGCAGTTTAGGCAGGGGCTTAAATTACGAGCAGTACTTC; CDR3aa: CASSLGRGLNYEQYF
len: 14; abundance: many; v_gene: TRBV20-1; d_gene: -; j_gene: TRBJ2-7; CDR3nt: TGCAGTGCTAGAGATGGACAGACCCCCTACGAGCAGTACTTC; CDR3aa: CSARDGQTPYEQYF
len: 13; abundance: few; v_gene: TRBV7-9; d_gene: -; j_gene: TRBJ2-1; CDR3nt: TGTGCCAGCGCCAACCCCCCCCCCGATGAGCAGTTCTTC; CDR3aa: CASANPPPDEQFF
len: 15; abundance: many; v_gene: TRBV7-2; d_gene: TRBD1; j_gene: TRBJ1-2; CDR3nt: TGTGCCAGCAGCAAACCAACAGGGGCTAACTATGGCTACACCTTC; CDR3aa: CASSKPTGANYGYTF
len: 15; abundance: many; v_gene: TRBV5-1; d_gene: TRBD2; j_gene: TRBJ2-7; CDR3nt: TGCGCCAGCAGCAATCCCAAGACTAGCGGGTACGAGCAGTACTTC; CDR3aa: CASSNPKTSGYEQYF
len: 14; abundance: many; v_gene: TRBV11-2; d_gene: -; j_gene: TRBJ2-7; CDR3nt: TGTGCCAGCAGCTCAAACAGGATCTCCTACGAGCAGTACTTC; CDR3aa: CASSSNRISYEQYF
len: 13; abundance: many; v_gene: TRBV18; d_gene: TRBD2; j_gene: TRBJ2-1; CDR3nt: TGTGCCAGCTCACCATCTACTAGCGATGAGCAGTTCTTC; CDR3aa: CASSPSTSDEQFF
len: 11; abundance: many; v_gene: TRBV6-1; d_gene: -; j_gene: TRBJ2-7; CDR3nt: TGTGCCAGCAGCGAACTAGGGGAGCAGTACTTC; CDR3aa: CASSELGEQYF